What follows are 9 T cell receptor beta chains derived from one specimen sequenced in a study of cytomegalovirus exposure and HLA in healthy donors (dated by TCRdb to the late 2010s). Library prep was done by the immunoSEQ multiplex PCR assay. The multiplex PCR relied on a mix of 60 forward primers for TCR Vbeta segments and 13 reverse primers for TCR Jbeta segments. Drawn from immuneACCESS, this table holds only the in-frame rearrangements with V and J called that TCRdb kept. Clones are partly lost; checked studies trace under half to an unresolved V gene and leave the rest unexplained. In this sample the table shows roughly 140,000 clones, approximately 83% of which occur a single time. Jointly, the top ten make up approximately 2.3% of the sample. Sequenced sample: PBMCs. These receptors originate from a male donor in good health and CMV-seronegative.

The V gene is TRBV28, the J gene TRBJ2-1; TRBD2 agrees at 11 bases. After removal of 6 bases from V and 3 bases from J, the junction contained 7 bases not matched to a gene. Germline V gene sequence: CDR1 MDHEN, CDR2 SYDVKM. The CDR3 loop spans 16 amino acids. The DNA of the CDR3 is TGTGCCAGCAGGACCGGTGGGACTAGCGGCTACAATGAGCAGTTCTTC. Its translation: CASRTGGTSGYNEQFF.

This chain links TRBV5-4 with TRBJ2-7; 7 positions match TRBD2. Germline assignment: CDR1 SGHNT and CDR2 YYREEE (reference sequence). The CDR3 runs to 15 residues. V lost 4 bases and J lost 3; bases outside the gene matches: 10. The chain's CDR3 is CASSQSMASGYEQYF. CDR3 DNA sequence: TGTGCCAGCAGCCAATCCATGGCTAGCGGCTACGAGCAGTACTTC. Complete variable domain (other parts from reference TRBV5-4 and TRBJ2-7): ETGVTQSPTHLIKTRGQQVTLRCSSQSGHNTVSWYQQALGQGPQFIFQYYREEENGRGNFPPRFSGLQFPNYSSELNVNALELDDSALYLCASSQSMASGYEQYFGPGTRLTVT.

This chain links TRBV5-1 with TRBJ2-2, with D perhaps matching TRBD1 (6 bases). Germline V gene sequence: CDR1 SGHRS, CDR2 YFSETQ. Trimming shortened V by 3 bases and J by 1 base, and 7 bases separated the two germline ends. The CDR3 loop spans 14 amino acids. CDR3 in amino acids: CASSWGQNTGELFF. CDR3 DNA sequence: TGCGCCAGCAGCTGGGGACAGAACACCGGGGAGCTGTTTTTT. Supplemented by reference TRBV5-1 and TRBJ2-2, the full variable domain reads KAGVTQTPRYLIKTRGQQVTLSCSPISGHRSVSWYQQTPGQGLQFLFEYFSETQRNKGNFPGRFSGRQFSNSRSEMNVSTLELGDSALYLCASSWGQNTGELFFGEGSRLTVL.

Only a few counts were recorded for this clone. V is TRBV7-9 and J is TRBJ1-4, with 8 nucleotides matching TRBD1. Germline CDR1 and CDR2: SEHNR and FQNEAQ (reference sequence). V was clipped by 6 bases and J by 7 bases; unmatched bases: 4. The CDR3 runs 13 residues. CDR3 sequence: CASRPQGGEKLFF. The CDR3 DNA is TGTGCCAGCAGGCCACAGGGGGGTGAAAAACTGTTTTTT.

The chain links TRBV7-2 to TRBJ2-3; D is possibly TRBD1 (5 bases). This CDR3 region has 15 residues. V was clipped by 0 bases and J by 4 bases, with 11 bases between them. Germline lookup yields CDR1 SGHTA and CDR2 FQGNSA. The CDR3 DNA follows: TGTGCCAGCAGCTTAGCACAGGTAGTCCCAGATACGCAGTATTTT. It yields the protein CASSLAQVVPDTQYF. The whole variable domain, remainder taken from reference TRBV7-2 and TRBJ2-3, is GAGVSQSPSNKVTEKGKDVELRCDPISGHTALYWYRQSLGQGLEFLIYFQGNSAPDKSGLPSDRFSAERTGGSVSTLTIQRTQQEDSAVYLCASSLAQVVPDTQYFGPGTRLTVL.

The V and J genes are TRBV6-5 and TRBJ1-1; possibly TRBD1 for D (6 bases). V was shortened by 5 bases and J by 5 bases, with 12 bases between the two germline ends. The germline V gene has CDR1 MNHEY and CDR2 SVGAGI. This CDR3 is built from 13 residues. Here the CDR3 reads CASSHRVGTEAFF. CDR3 in DNA: TGTGCCAGCAGTCACAGGGTCGGTACTGAAGCTTTCTTT.

The chain carries TRBV7-2 and TRBJ2-1, with 7 bases that match TRBD2. The CDR3 extends over 15 amino acids. Germline assignment: CDR1 SGHTA and CDR2 FQGNSA. The V and J ends lost 5 bases and 3 bases, in that order; junction bases with no gene match: 7. CDR3 nucleotides: TGTGCCAGCAGCCGGGGACTAACTTACTACAATGAGCAGTTCTTC. Protein product: CASSRGLTYYNEQFF.

V gene TRBV7-2 combines with J gene TRBJ2-2, with 7 bases aligning to TRBD2. CDR1 SGHTA and CDR2 FQGNSA come from the germline V gene. CDR3 length: 14 amino acids. This chain's CDR3 is CATRSAGDTGELFF. The CDR3 bases are TGTGCTACGAGGTCGGCGGGAGATACCGGGGAGCTGTTTTTT.

V gene TRBV12-5 combines with J gene TRBJ2-7; 7 positions agree with TRBD1. J gave up 3 bases and V 6 bases, and 8 bases lay outside the gene matches. The V gene's germline CDR1 is LGHNT and CDR2 FRNRAP. The CDR3 spans 14 residues. CDR3 sequence reads: CASGTGQSHYEQYF. The CDR3 region has the DNA TGTGCTAGTGGGACGGGACAGAGTCACTACGAGCAGTACTTC.